This T cell receptor beta chain was sequenced for a study of shared clonotypes between healthy human individuals. Overall study context: The study drew on a couple of women and three men aged 18 to 49 as donors.

Adult Caucasians living in Nashville, Tennessee made up all of the donors. The study's findings and limits: Lower generation probabilities were found for non-shared clonotypes than for those shared by all four donors. Though the depth was large, rarefaction showed that sorted-subset sequencing was incomplete.

Profiled with immunoSEQ multiplex PCR; TCRdb holds only in-frame clones, not every one. The sample carries some 660,000 clones, 55% to 85% recorded once. This clone was detected only a few times. Its cognate antigen is unknown. The CDR3 spans 14 residues. Trimming stripped 5 bases from V and 7 bases from J, with 15 bases between. Per the germline V gene, CDR1 is SEHNR and CDR2 is FQNEAQ (reference sequence). The rearrangement uses TRBV7-9 and TRBJ1-5; unclear D gene. The sample taken for sequencing was memory CD4+ T cells sorted from blood. Described subset: CD45RA-negative fraction. The TCR was taken from a young woman in good health. This CDR3 reads CASSTDGDWQPQHF. In DNA, the CDR3 is TGTGCCAGCAGCACAGACGGCGATTGGCAGCCCCAGCATTTT.